A single sample gave rise to the 3 T cell receptor beta chains below, sequenced in a study of OX40 agonist ivuxolimab in advanced cancers. Sequencing was performed with immunoSEQ multiplex PCR; in TCRdb, only in-frame clones are kept and a portion is missing. The sample contains roughly 30,000 clones, 84% of which appear only once. The specimen comprised CD4+ or CD8+ T cells sorted from blood, sampled in a trial of the OX40 agonist ivuxolimab. The receptors were sampled from an adult with an advanced solid tumor such as melanoma, head and neck, liver or kidney cancer.

The sample holds a few counts of this clone. CDR3 sequence (DNA): TGTGCCAGCAGTTTACGCCAGTCATATGGCTACACCTTC. It yields the protein CASSLRQSYGYTF. The chain has TRBV27 and TRBJ1-2; no reliable D call. The V end was cut by 2 bases, the J end by 5 bases, with 9 bases between. The CDR3 consists of 13 residues. The germline V gene encodes CDR1 MNHEY and CDR2 SMNVEV (reference sequence).

This sequence joins TRBV2 and TRBJ2-5; tentatively, D is TRBD2 (6 bases). V was shortened by 1 base and J by 0 bases, with 9 bases between the two germline ends. This CDR3 is built from 15 residues. Germline values: CDR1 SNHLY, CDR2 FYNNEI. The CDR3 nucleotides read TGTGCCAGCAGTGAAGGGGAGGTTTACCAAGAGACCCAGTACTTC. It codes for CASSEGEVYQETQYF.

The rearrangement links TRBV19 to TRBJ2-7; 8 nucleotides match TRBD1. With 5 bases clipped from V and 2 bases from J, the junction kept 5 bases outside the gene matches. In germline, CDR1 is LNHDA, CDR2 SQIVND (reference sequence). This CDR3 has 14 amino acids. The CDR3 DNA follows: TGTGCCAGTAGTCTCGGGACAGGCCCCTACGAGCAGTACTTC. It translates to CASSLGTGPYEQYF.